This TCR beta chain was profiled in a study of T cell clones after liver transplantation. There are 13 residues in the CDR3. Trimming cost V 3 bases and J 4 bases, with 9 bases left between them. Per the germline V gene, CDR1 is MNHNS and CDR2 is SASEGT. The study, taken as a whole, reports: Conclusions were preliminary, with small, heterogeneous patient groups.

Here immunoSEQ multiplex PCR was the method, and the copy in TCRdb shows in-frame clones only, minus some. The table includes 31,000 or so clones, around 94% detected once. Note on this clone: Its antigen is not identified.

The clonotype originates from a human patient who received a liver transplant. Some T cells may originate from the graft donor. The material was CD8+ T cells from blood, obtained 12 months after liver transplant. The V gene is TRBV6-1, the J gene TRBJ1-2; a weak D match, TRBD1 (5 bases). CDR3 amino acids: CASSDPGLYGYTF. The CDR3 DNA is TGTGCCAGCAGTGACCCGGGGCTCTATGGCTACACCTTC.